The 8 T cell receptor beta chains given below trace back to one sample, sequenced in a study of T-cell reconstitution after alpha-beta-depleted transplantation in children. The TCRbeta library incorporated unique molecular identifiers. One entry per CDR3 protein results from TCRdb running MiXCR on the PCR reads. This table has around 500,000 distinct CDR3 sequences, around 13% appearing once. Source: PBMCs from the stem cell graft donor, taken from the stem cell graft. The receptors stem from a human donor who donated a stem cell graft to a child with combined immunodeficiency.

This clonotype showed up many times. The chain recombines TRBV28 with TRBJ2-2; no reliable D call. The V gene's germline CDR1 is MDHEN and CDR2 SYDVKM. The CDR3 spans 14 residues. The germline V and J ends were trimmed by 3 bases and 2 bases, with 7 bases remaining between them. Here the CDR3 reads CASSFRFNTGELFF. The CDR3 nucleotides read TGTGCCAGCAGTTTTCGGTTTAACACCGGGGAGCTGTTTTTT.

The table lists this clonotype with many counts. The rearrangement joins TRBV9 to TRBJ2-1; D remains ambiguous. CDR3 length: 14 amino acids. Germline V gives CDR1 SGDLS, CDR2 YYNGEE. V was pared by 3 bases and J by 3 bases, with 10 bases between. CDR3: CASSAPTGYNEQFF. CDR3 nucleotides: TGTGCCAGCAGCGCCCCGACGGGCTACAATGAGCAGTTCTTC. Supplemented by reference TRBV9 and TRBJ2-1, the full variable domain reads DSGVTQTPKHLITATGQRVTLRCSPRSGDLSVYWYQQSLDQGLQFLIQYYNGEERAKGNILERFSAQQFPDLHSELNLSSLELGDSALYFCASSAPTGYNEQFFGPGTRLTVL.

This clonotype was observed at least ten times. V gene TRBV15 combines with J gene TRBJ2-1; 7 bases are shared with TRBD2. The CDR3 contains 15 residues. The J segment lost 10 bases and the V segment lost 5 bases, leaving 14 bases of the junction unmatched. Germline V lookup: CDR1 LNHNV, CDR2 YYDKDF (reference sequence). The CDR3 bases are TGTGCCACCAGCTCCCTTGGGGGGGTCGTTGTGGAGCAGTTCTTC. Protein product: CATSSLGGVVVEQFF.

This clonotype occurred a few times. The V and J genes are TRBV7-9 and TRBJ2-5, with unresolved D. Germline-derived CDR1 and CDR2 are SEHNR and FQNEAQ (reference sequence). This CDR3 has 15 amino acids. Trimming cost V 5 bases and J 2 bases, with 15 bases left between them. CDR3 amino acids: CASSEGGRWQETQYF. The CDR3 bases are TGTGCCAGCAGCGAAGGCGGCAGGTGGCAAGAGACCCAGTACTTC.

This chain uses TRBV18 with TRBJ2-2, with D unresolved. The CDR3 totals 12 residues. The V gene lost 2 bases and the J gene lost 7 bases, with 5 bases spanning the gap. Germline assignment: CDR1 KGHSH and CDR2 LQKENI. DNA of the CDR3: TGTGCCAGCTCACCAAGCATCGGGGAGCTGTTTTTT. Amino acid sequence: CASSPSIGELFF. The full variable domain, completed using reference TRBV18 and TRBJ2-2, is NAGVMQNPRHLVRRRGQEARLRCSPMKGHSHVYWYRQLPEEGLKFMVYLQKENIIDESGMPKERFSAEFPKEGPSILRIQQVVRGDSAAYFCASSPSIGELFFGEGSRLTVL.

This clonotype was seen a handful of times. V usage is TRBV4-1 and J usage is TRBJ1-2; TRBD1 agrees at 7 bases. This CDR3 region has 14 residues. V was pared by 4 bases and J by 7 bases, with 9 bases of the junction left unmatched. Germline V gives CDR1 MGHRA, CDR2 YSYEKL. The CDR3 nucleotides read TGCGCCAGCAGCCTTCAGGGGGGACTTGCTGGCTACACCTTC. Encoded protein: CASSLQGGLAGYTF.

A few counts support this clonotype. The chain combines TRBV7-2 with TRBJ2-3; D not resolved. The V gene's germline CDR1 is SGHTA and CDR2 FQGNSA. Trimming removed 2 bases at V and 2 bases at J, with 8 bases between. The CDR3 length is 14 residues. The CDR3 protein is CASSLSRTTDTQYF. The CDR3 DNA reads TGTGCCAGCAGCTTAAGTAGAACCACAGATACGCAGTATTTT.

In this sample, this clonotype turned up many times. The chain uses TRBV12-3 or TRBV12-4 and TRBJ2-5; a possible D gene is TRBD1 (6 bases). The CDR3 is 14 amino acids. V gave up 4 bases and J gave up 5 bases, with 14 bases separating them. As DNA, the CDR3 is TGTGCCAGCAGTTCTCAGGGGTTTAGGGAGACCCAGTACTTC. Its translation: CASSSQGFRETQYF.